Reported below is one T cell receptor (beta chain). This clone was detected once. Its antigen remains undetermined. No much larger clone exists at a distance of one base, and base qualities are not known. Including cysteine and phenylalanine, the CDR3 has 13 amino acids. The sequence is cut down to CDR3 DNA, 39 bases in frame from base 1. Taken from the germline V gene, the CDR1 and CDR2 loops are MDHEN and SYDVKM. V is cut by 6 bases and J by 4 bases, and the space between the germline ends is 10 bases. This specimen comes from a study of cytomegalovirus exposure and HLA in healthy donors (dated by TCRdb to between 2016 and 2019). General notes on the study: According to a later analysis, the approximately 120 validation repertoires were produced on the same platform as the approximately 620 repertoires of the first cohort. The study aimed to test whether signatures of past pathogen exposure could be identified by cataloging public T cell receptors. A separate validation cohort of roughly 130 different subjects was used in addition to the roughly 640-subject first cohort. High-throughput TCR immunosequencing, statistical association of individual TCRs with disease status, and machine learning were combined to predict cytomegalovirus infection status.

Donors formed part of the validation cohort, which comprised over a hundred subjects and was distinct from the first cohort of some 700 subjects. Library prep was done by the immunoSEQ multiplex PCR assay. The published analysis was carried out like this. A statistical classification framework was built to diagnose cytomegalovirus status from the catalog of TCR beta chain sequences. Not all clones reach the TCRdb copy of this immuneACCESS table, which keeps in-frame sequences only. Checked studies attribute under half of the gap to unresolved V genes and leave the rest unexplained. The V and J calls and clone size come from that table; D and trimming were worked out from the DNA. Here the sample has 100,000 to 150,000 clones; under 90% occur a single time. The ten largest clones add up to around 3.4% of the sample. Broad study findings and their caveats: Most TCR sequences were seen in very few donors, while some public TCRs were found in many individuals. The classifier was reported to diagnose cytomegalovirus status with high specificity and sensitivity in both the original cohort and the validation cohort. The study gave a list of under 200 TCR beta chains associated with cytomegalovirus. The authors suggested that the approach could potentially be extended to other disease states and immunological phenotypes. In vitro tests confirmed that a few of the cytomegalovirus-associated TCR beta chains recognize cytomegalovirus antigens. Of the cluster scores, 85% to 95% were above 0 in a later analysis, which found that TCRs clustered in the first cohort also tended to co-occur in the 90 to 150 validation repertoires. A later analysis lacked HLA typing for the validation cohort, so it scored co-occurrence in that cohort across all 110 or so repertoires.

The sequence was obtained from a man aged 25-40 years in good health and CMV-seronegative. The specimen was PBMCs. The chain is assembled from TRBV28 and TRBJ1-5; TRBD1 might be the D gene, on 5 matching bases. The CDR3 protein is CASSLTANQPQHF. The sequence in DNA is TGTGCCAGCAGCCTGACAGCAAATCAGCCCCAGCATTTT.